A single sample gave rise to the 30 T cell receptor beta chains below, sequenced in a study of vaccination and CD4 T cells after COVID-19. TCRdb re-analysed the PCR reads in MiXCR, keeping a single row per CDR3 protein. This sample has just over 35,000 distinct CDR3 sequences, with 36% found just once. Noted time point: late sampling 161 to 241 days after vaccination in three convalescent patients. The sample was CD4+ T cells from blood, taken about 7 months after SARS-CoV-2 vaccination. The origin of the receptors is a human donor who had recovered from COVID-19.

This clonotype was counted a few times. The chain is built from TRBV7-3 and TRBJ2-6, with a weak D call TRBD2 (6 bases). The CDR3 totals 13 residues. Trimming cost V 5 bases and J 12 bases, with 14 bases left between them. CDR1 and CDR2 from the germline V gene are SGHTA and FQGTGA. The CDR3 region is CASSPVVGGVLTF. CDR3 bases: TGTGCCAGCAGCCCCGTCGTGGGAGGCGTCCTGACTTTC.

Only a few counts were recorded for this clonotype. The J gene is TRBJ1-4, the V gene TRBV28; TRBD1 might be the D (6 bases). The CDR3 loop spans 14 amino acids. V lost 6 bases and J 8 bases, leaving 16 bases between the germline ends. CDR1 MDHEN and CDR2 SYDVKM come from the germline V gene. As DNA, the CDR3 is TGTGCCAGCAGCTACCAGCTAGGGGGGGAAAAACTGTTTTTT. Translating gives CASSYQLGGEKLFF.

This clonotype was found a few times. The chain recombines TRBV24-1 with TRBJ1-5; 7 positions agree with TRBD1. V shed 3 bases, J shed 4 bases, and the junction held 2 bases outside the gene matches. Germline-derived CDR1 and CDR2 are KGHDR and SFDVKD. The CDR3 is made up of 14 amino acids. This chain's CDR3 is CATSDKQGNQPQHF. CDR3 nucleotide sequence: TGTGCCACCAGTGATAAACAGGGGAATCAGCCCCAGCATTTT.

CDR3 in amino acids: CASSYTGQSNTEAFF. Here the CDR3 DNA reads TGTGCCAGCAGTTACACTGGACAGTCAAACACTGAAGCTTTCTTT. The chain joins TRBV6-5 to TRBJ1-1; D might be TRBD1 (6 bases). The V and J ends lost 2 bases and 2 bases respectively, with 12 bases between them. This CDR3 contains 15 residues. Germline CDR1 and CDR2: MNHEY and SVGAGI.

This chain joins TRBV7-9 and TRBJ2-3, with D uncertain. V was trimmed by 3 bases and J by 6 bases, leaving 7 bases between them. This CDR3 spans 12 amino acids. Germline CDR1 SEHNR, CDR2 FQNEAQ (reference sequence). Here the CDR3 reads CASSLGFDTQYF. DNA for the CDR3: TGTGCCAGCAGCTTGGGGTTCGATACGCAGTATTTT. Variable domain in full (rest from reference TRBV7-9 and TRBJ2-3): DTGVSQNPRHKITKRGQNVTFRCDPISEHNRLYWYRQTLGQGPEFLTYFQNEAQLEKSRLLSDRFSAERPKGSFSTLEIQRTEQGDSAMYLCASSLGFDTQYFGPGTRLTVL.

A few counts support this clonotype. J is TRBJ1-6 and V is TRBV28, with D perhaps TRBD1 (5 bases). The germline V and J ends were trimmed by 7 bases and 2 bases, with 21 bases remaining between them. There are 18 residues in the CDR3. The germline V gene has CDR1 MDHEN and CDR2 SYDVKM. CDR3 DNA sequence: TGTGCCAGCATGGTGGGGTATCAGGGAGGAACCTATAATTCACCCCTCCACTTT. Residues: CASMVGYQGGTYNSPLHF.

This chain uses TRBV20-1 with TRBJ2-7, with D perhaps matching TRBD2 (5 bases). V was cut by 6 bases and J by 6 bases, with 15 bases left in between. Germline V gene lookup returns CDR1 DFQATT and CDR2 SNEGSKA (reference sequence). The length of the CDR3 is 12 residues. This CDR3 is CSAAAGELEQYF. The CDR3 DNA is TGCAGTGCCGCAGCCGGGGAACTCGAGCAGTACTTC.

Here the CDR3 reads CSARGHGLAGGPYTDTQYF. DNA of the CDR3: TGCAGTGCTAGAGGCCATGGACTAGCGGGAGGGCCCTACACAGATACGCAGTATTTT. V is TRBV20-1 and J is TRBJ2-3, with 15 bases fitting TRBD2. The junction had 10 bases not matched to a gene; V was cut back by 1 base and J by 2 bases. CDR1 DFQATT and CDR2 SNEGSKA come from the germline V gene (reference sequence). CDR3 length equals 19 residues.

The J gene is TRBJ1-2, the V gene TRBV7-9, with D possibly being TRBD1 (5 bases). In germline, CDR1 is SEHNR, CDR2 FQNEAQ (reference sequence). The CDR3 loop spans 15 amino acids. Deletions cut 8 bases from V and 4 bases from J, with 20 bases between. CDR3 loop: CASGPQLVGGYGYTF. DNA for the CDR3: TGTGCCAGCGGACCTCAGCTCGTTGGGGGCTATGGCTACACCTTC.

The CDR3 DNA reads TGTGCCAGCAGCATTAGCGACACAGATACGCAGTATTTT. Amino acid sequence: CASSISDTDTQYF. V is TRBV5-4 and J is TRBJ2-3; perhaps TRBD2 as D (5 bases). The V gene lost 4 bases and the J gene lost 2 bases, with 8 bases spanning the gap. The germline gives CDR1 SGHNT, CDR2 YYREEE (reference sequence). The CDR3 extends over 13 amino acids. Complete variable domain (other parts from reference TRBV5-4 and TRBJ2-3): ETGVTQSPTHLIKTRGQQVTLRCSSQSGHNTVSWYQQALGQGPQFIFQYYREEENGRGNFPPRFSGLQFPNYSSELNVNALELDDSALYLCASSISDTDTQYFGPGTRLTVL.

This rearrangement joins TRBV6-2 or TRBV6-3 to TRBJ2-3; 8 bases are shared with TRBD1. CDR3 size: 13 residues. The V gene end was trimmed by 5 bases and the J gene end by 6 bases; junction bases not matched to a gene: 4. Germline CDR1 and CDR2: MNHEY and SVGEGT. In nucleotides, the CDR3 is TGTGCCAGCAGTGACAGGGGTATGGATACGCAGTATTTT. Translation: CASSDRGMDTQYF.

This clonotype came up once. The chain couples TRBV27 to TRBJ2-6, with D tentatively TRBD2 (5 bases). V lost 3 bases and J 0 bases, leaving 9 bases between the germline ends. The CDR3 length is 16 residues. Germline loops: CDR1 MNHEY, CDR2 SMNVEV (reference sequence). CDR3: CASSLGGRSGANVLTF. The CDR3 DNA follows: TGTGCCAGCAGTTTGGGCGGGCGCTCTGGGGCCAACGTCCTGACTTTC. The full variable domain, rest sourced from reference TRBV27 and TRBJ2-6, is EAQVTQNPRYLITVTGKKLTVTCSQNMNHEYMSWYRQDPGLGLRQIYYSMNVEVTDKGDVPEGYKVSRKEKRNFPLILESPSPNQTSLYFCASSLGGRSGANVLTFGAGSRLTVL.

The chain has TRBV27 and TRBJ2-7; D unclear. Germline assignment: CDR1 MNHEY and CDR2 SMNVEV (reference sequence). Trimming took 8 bases from V and 2 from J, leaving 13 bases between them. This CDR3 is built from 13 residues. Written as DNA, the CDR3 is TGTGCCAGCCGTAGGCAGGCACCCTACGAGCAGTACTTC. Its translation is CASRRQAPYEQYF.

V usage is TRBV7-9 and J usage is TRBJ2-7; D unclear. V lost 5 bases, J lost 2 bases, and 7 bases lay in between. Per the germline V gene, CDR1 is SEHNR and CDR2 is FQNEAQ (reference sequence). This CDR3 spans 12 amino acids. The CDR3: CASSDGTYEQYF. For the CDR3, the DNA is TGTGCCAGCAGCGACGGAACCTACGAGCAGTACTTC.

The V gene is TRBV20-1, the J gene TRBJ1-1, with a possible D match to TRBD1 (6 bases). Deletions cut 2 bases from V and 3 bases from J, with 16 bases between. The CDR3 length is 15 residues. Germline V gene data show CDR1 as DFQATT and CDR2 as SNEGSKA (reference sequence). Here the CDR3 reads CSARTNRVGYTEAFF. Here the CDR3 DNA reads TGCAGTGCTAGAACGAACAGGGTAGGTTACACTGAAGCTTTCTTT.

The rearrangement links TRBV28 to TRBJ1-5; D perhaps matches TRBD1 (5 bases). The ends were cut back, 6 bases at V and 3 bases at J, with 15 bases in the middle. The CDR3 runs 15 residues. Germline values: CDR1 MDHEN, CDR2 SYDVKM. This CDR3 reads CASRGDPIANQPQHF. In DNA form, the CDR3 reads TGTGCCAGCAGGGGGGACCCTATTGCCAATCAGCCCCAGCATTTT.

This rearrangement joins TRBV21-1 to TRBJ2-1; the D call in the table, TRBD1, was not verified against the DNA. TRBV21-1 is a documented pseudogene. There are 9 residues in the CDR3. In DNA form, the CDR3 reads TGTGCCAGCAGCAAAGACCGGGCCTTC. Translating gives CASSKDRAF.

This clonotype has just a few counts. This chain uses TRBV20-1 with TRBJ1-5; D remains unclear. V was pared by 6 bases and J by 0 bases, with 9 bases between. This CDR3 is 13 amino acids long. Germline V CDR1 and CDR2: DFQATT, SNEGSKA (reference sequence). The CDR3 reads CSAIPYSNQPQHF. DNA for the CDR3: TGCAGTGCCATACCCTATAGCAATCAGCCCCAGCATTTT.

The chain has TRBV28 and TRBJ2-1; TRBD2 aligns across 11 bases. The ends lost 7 bases at V and 15 bases at J; junction bases unmatched: 11. The CDR3 length is 13 residues. The germline gives CDR1 MDHEN, CDR2 SYDVKM. CDR3: CASNHYSGRARFF. CDR3 bases: TGTGCCAGCAATCATTATAGCGGGAGGGCCAGGTTCTTC.

The chain links TRBV6-4 to TRBJ1-5, with TRBD1 matching 7 bases. Germline CDR1 and CDR2: MRHNA and SNTAGT. The junction had 7 bases not matched to a gene; V was cut back by 6 bases and J by 8 bases. CDR3 size: 13 residues. The DNA of the CDR3 is TGTGCCAGCAGGTCGACAGGGATCGAGCCCCAGCATTTT. Translated, it gives CASRSTGIEPQHF.

The CDR3 DNA is TGTGCCTTCTGGGGGAGGCAGCCCCAGCATTTT. The encoded protein is CAFWGRQPQHF. This chain joins TRBV30 and TRBJ1-5, with D possibly TRBD1 on 5 matching bases. Trimming removed 7 bases at V and 7 bases at J, with 11 bases between. The CDR3 runs 11 residues. CDR1 and CDR2 from the germline V gene are GTSNPN and SVGIG (reference sequence).

The chain links TRBV6-1 to TRBJ2-5, with 8 positions matching TRBD2. This CDR3 has 11 amino acids. J gave up 14 bases and V 1 base, and 3 bases lay outside the gene matches. Germline CDR1 reads MNHNS; CDR2 reads SASEGT. The CDR3 coding sequence is TGTGCCAGCAGTGAAGGCGGGAGGTACTACTTC. This encodes CASSEGGRYYF.

The chain couples TRBV20-1 to TRBJ2-6; D is possibly TRBD2 (5 bases). The CDR3 has 16 amino acids. Germline values: CDR1 DFQATT, CDR2 SNEGSKA (reference sequence). V was clipped by 0 bases and J by 4 bases, with 13 bases between them. The CDR3 loop reads CSARDYSGRGANVLTF. CDR3 coding DNA: TGCAGTGCTAGAGATTATTCTGGGAGAGGGGCCAACGTCCTGACTTTC.

V and J are TRBV20-1 and TRBJ1-2; D remains ambiguous. Germline-derived CDR1 and CDR2 are DFQATT and SNEGSKA (reference sequence). There are 13 residues in the CDR3. The V and J ends lost 1 base and 3 bases respectively, with 9 bases between them. CDR3 sequence reads: CSARAAVHYGYTF. As DNA, the CDR3 is TGCAGTGCTAGAGCAGCCGTCCACTATGGCTACACCTTC.

The V and J genes are TRBV5-4 and TRBJ2-7; D is perhaps TRBD2 (5 bases). The CDR3 loop spans 12 amino acids. The V end was cut by 2 bases, the J end by 2 bases, with 5 bases between. Germline V CDR1 and CDR2: SGHNT, YYREEE (reference sequence). This chain's CDR3 is CASSFGAYEQYF. CDR3 DNA: TGTGCCAGCAGCTTCGGGGCCTACGAGCAGTACTTC. The full variable domain, completed using reference TRBV5-4 and TRBJ2-7, is ETGVTQSPTHLIKTRGQQVTLRCSSQSGHNTVSWYQQALGQGPQFIFQYYREEENGRGNFPPRFSGLQFPNYSSELNVNALELDDSALYLCASSFGAYEQYFGPGTRLTVT.

The rearrangement uses TRBV30 and TRBJ2-7, with D unclear. V was trimmed by 5 bases and J by 3 bases, leaving 11 bases between them. From germline, CDR1 is GTSNPN and CDR2 SVGIG (reference sequence). The CDR3 is made up of 12 amino acids. DNA of the CDR3: TGTGCCTGGGGTTTTAGTTACTACGAGCAGTACTTC. Its translation: CAWGFSYYEQYF.

V and J are TRBV4-1 and TRBJ2-3; 7 bases are shared with TRBD2. CDR3 length: 17 amino acids. The germline V gene has CDR1 MGHRA and CDR2 YSYEKL. V gave up 1 base and J gave up 2 bases; unmatched junction bases: 9. The chain's CDR3 is CASSQVKAGLPTDTQYF. For the CDR3, the DNA is TGCGCCAGCAGCCAAGTTAAAGCGGGACTACCCACAGATACGCAGTATTTT.

This clonotype was recorded a few times. The chain is built from TRBV20-1 and TRBJ2-7; no definite D call. Germline V gives CDR1 DFQATT, CDR2 SNEGSKA (reference sequence). The ends were cut back, 4 bases at V and 9 bases at J, with 16 bases in the middle. This CDR3 comprises 12 residues. The CDR3 sequence is CSATPSEELQYF. CDR3 bases: TGCAGTGCTACCCCAAGTGAGGAATTGCAGTACTTC.

This clonotype has just one count. The chain carries TRBV5-4 and TRBJ2-2; TRBD2 matches at 9 bases. J was trimmed by 6 bases and V by 4 bases; bases with no gene match: 7. The CDR3 runs 15 residues. In germline, CDR1 is SGHNT, CDR2 YYREEE (reference sequence). Written as DNA, the CDR3 is TGTGCCAGCAGCGTTGGCGGGAGGGCCCCCGGGGAGCTGTTTTTT. Protein product: CASSVGGRAPGELFF.

The V and J genes are TRBV18 and TRBJ2-1; 9 bases fit TRBD2. V shed 3 bases, J shed 6 bases, and the junction held 6 bases outside the gene matches. The CDR3 totals 15 residues. Germline V gene data show CDR1 as KGHSH and CDR2 as LQKENI. CDR3 sequence reads: CASSPLAGVSNEQFF. The CDR3 DNA reads as TGTGCCAGCTCACCTTTAGCGGGAGTCAGCAATGAGCAGTTCTTC.